This T cell receptor (beta chain) was sequenced for a study of blood T cell repertoires in COVID-19. Study-wide context: From the United States, Italy and Spain came samples of acute and convalescent COVID-19. PBMCs, B-cell-depleted T cells, or T cells were the source of the cDNA or gDNA that made up the material.

Clones were sequenced by immunoSEQ multiplex PCR, and TCRdb holds only the in-frame ones, with some missing. The table shows 120,000 to 150,000 clones, with around four fifths occurring only once. V was clipped by 1 base and J by 6 bases, with 14 bases between them. CDR3 length: 15 residues. The germline V gene encodes CDR1 MGHRA and CDR2 YSYEKL. The chain combines TRBV4-1 with TRBJ2-3; the D gene is possibly TRBD2 (5 bases). Sequencing input: peripheral blood. The clonotype originates from a woman in her thirties or forties with active or convalescent COVID-19. CDR3: CASSQVTSSRDTQYF. The CDR3 coding sequence is TGCGCCAGCAGCCAAGTTACTAGTTCTAGGGATACGCAGTATTTT.